The next 20 T cell receptor beta chains were all read from a single sample in a study of blood T cell repertoires in COVID-19 (dated by TCRdb to about 2020). Receptors were amplified or captured by the immunoSEQ multiplex PCR assay. TCRdb mirrors the immuneACCESS table, restricted to in-frame sequences. Some clones are absent from its copies; in checked studies, under half trace to an unresolved V gene, and the reason for the others is unknown. This sample has about 80,000 clones in its table, and roughly 90% of those were observed once. The top ten clones comprise 4.3% of the sample. Sequenced input: peripheral blood. These receptors were collected from a woman aged 80 or older with active or convalescent COVID-19.

The CDR3 loop is CATTSGQGLTELFF. CDR3 in DNA: TGTGCCACCACCTCGGGACAGGGCCTCACCGAGCTGTTTTTT. V and J are TRBV24-1 and TRBJ2-2, with 9 bases matching TRBD1. Germline CDR1 is KGHDR and CDR2 is SFDVKD. J lost 11 bases, V lost 8 bases, and 11 bases had no gene match. The CDR3 consists of 14 residues.

The rearrangement joins TRBV5-6 to TRBJ1-4, with D unresolved. V lost 3 bases and J lost 0, with 15 bases in between. This CDR3 has 17 amino acids. Germline lookup yields CDR1 SGHDT and CDR2 YYEEEE. The CDR3 spells CASSSPGLGATNEKLFF. CDR3 DNA sequence: TGTGCCAGCAGCTCACCTGGTTTGGGAGCAACTAATGAAAAACTGTTTTTT.

The rearrangement uses TRBV6-6 and TRBJ2-7; D possibly corresponds to TRBD2 (7 bases). Deletions cut 3 bases from V and 4 bases from J, with 13 bases between. Germline CDR1 and CDR2: MNHNY and SVGAGI (reference sequence). This CDR3 comprises 14 residues. CDR3 sequence reads: CASSYGGGRYEQYF. CDR3 nucleotides: TGTGCCAGCAGTTATGGCGGGGGCCGGTACGAGCAGTACTTC.

This clone appeared a few times. The chain combines TRBV7-9 with TRBJ1-4, with 9 positions matching TRBD1. The CDR3 length is 18 residues. The V segment lost 4 bases and the J segment 2 bases; nucleotides outside the gene matches: 11. Per germline, CDR1 SEHNR and CDR2 FQNEAQ (reference sequence). CDR3 coding DNA: TGTGCCAGCAGCTCCGGGACAGGGAATGTTAGGACTAATGAAAAACTGTTTTTT. As protein: CASSSGTGNVRTNEKLFF.

The rearrangement uses TRBV14 and TRBJ2-1; 11 bases line up with TRBD2. This CDR3 has 17 amino acids. Losses at the gene ends were 0 bases for V and 8 bases for J; bases not matched to a gene: 9. Germline V gives CDR1 SGHDN, CDR2 FVKESK. The CDR3 sequence: CASSQDVSGRVSHEQFF. The CDR3 DNA reads TGTGCCAGCAGCCAAGATGTTAGCGGGAGGGTGTCACATGAGCAGTTCTTC.

J is TRBJ1-1 and V is TRBV6-5; D is perhaps TRBD1 (5 bases). The CDR3 extends over 15 amino acids. Germline CDR1 reads MNHEY; CDR2 reads SVGAGI. Trimming took 0 bases from V and 1 from J, leaving 9 bases between them. The CDR3 DNA reads as TGTGCCAGCAGTTACTCGTCAAGGGGGAACACTGAAGCTTTCTTT. It translates to CASSYSSRGNTEAFF.

The chain recombines TRBV7-9 with TRBJ2-1; 8 bases agree with TRBD2. The CDR3 runs to 14 residues. The ends lost 8 bases at V and 1 base at J; junction bases unmatched: 4. Germline CDR1 is SEHNR and CDR2 is FQNEAQ (reference sequence). This CDR3 reads CASEGLESYNEQFF. CDR3 bases: TGTGCCAGCGAGGGACTAGAGTCCTACAATGAGCAGTTCTTC.

The chain employs TRBV20-1 and TRBJ1-5; TRBD1 agrees at 10 bases. Germline CDR1 is DFQATT and CDR2 is SNEGSKA (reference sequence). The CDR3 runs to 17 residues. Trimming at V came to 3 bases and at J to 2 bases, leaving 10 bases not matched to a gene. For the CDR3, the DNA is TGCAGTGCTAGTGGAATGACCGGGACAGGGGGCAATCAGCCCCAGCATTTT. This sequence encodes CSASGMTGTGGNQPQHF.

V gene TRBV6-1 combines with J gene TRBJ1-5; 7 bases fit TRBD1. The ends lost 1 base at V and 6 bases at J; junction bases unmatched: 3. Germline V gene lookup returns CDR1 MNHNS and CDR2 SASEGT. This CDR3 is built from 14 residues. CDR3 nucleotides: TGTGCCAGCAGTGAAGGACAGGGTGGTCAGCCCCAGCATTTT. This translates into CASSEGQGGQPQHF.

The rearrangement uses TRBV3-1 (or the pseudogene TRBV3-2) and TRBJ2-5; weak D call: TRBD1 (5 bases). This CDR3 is built from 13 residues. In germline, CDR1 is LGHDT, CDR2 YNNKEL (reference sequence). V shed 6 bases and J shed 0 bases, with 8 bases lying between them. CDR3 sequence: CASSPGYQETQYF. The DNA of the CDR3 is TGTGCCAGCAGTCCAGGGTACCAAGAGACCCAGTACTTC.

This clone was observed once. V usage is TRBV28 and J usage is TRBJ1-1; maybe TRBD1 (5 bases). Trimming removed 3 bases from V and 7 bases from J, with 15 bases in between. The germline V gene encodes CDR1 MDHEN and CDR2 SYDVKM. This CDR3 comprises 14 residues. CDR3 nucleotide sequence: TGTGCCAGCAGTTTTTCCCTCTTGCAGGGTGAAGCTTTCTTT. Its translation is CASSFSLLQGEAFF.

This clone was seen just once. This chain uses TRBV5-4 with TRBJ1-1, with D maybe TRBD1 (6 bases). The CDR3 extends over 12 amino acids. In germline, CDR1 is SGHNT, CDR2 YYREEE (reference sequence). Deletions cut 5 bases from V and 9 bases from J, with 14 bases between. CDR3 nucleotides: TGTGCCAGCAGTTCAGGTCAGGGGCAAGCTTTCTTT. Its translation: CASSSGQGQAFF. Variable domain in full (rest from reference TRBV5-4 and TRBJ1-1): ETGVTQSPTHLIKTRGQQVTLRCSSQSGHNTVSWYQQALGQGPQFIFQYYREEENGRGNFPPRFSGLQFPNYSSELNVNALELDDSALYLCASSSGQGQAFFGQGTRLTVV.

The rearrangement uses TRBV18 and TRBJ2-7, with TRBD1 matching over 7 bases. The length of the CDR3 is 13 residues. V was pared by 4 bases and J by 5 bases, with 5 bases of the junction left unmatched. Germline loops: CDR1 KGHSH, CDR2 LQKENI. In DNA, the CDR3 is TGTGCCAGCTCACGAGGGACAGAAGACGAGCAGTACTTC. Protein: CASSRGTEDEQYF.

The rearrangement uses TRBV5-1 and TRBJ1-1; the match to TRBD1 covers 10 bases. The ends lost 0 bases at V and 4 bases at J; junction bases unmatched: 6. The CDR3 runs 16 residues. CDR1 SGHRS and CDR2 YFSETQ come from the germline V gene. This CDR3 is CASSLAPGQGTTEAFF. CDR3 nucleotide sequence: TGCGCCAGCAGCTTGGCCCCGGGACAGGGGACCACTGAAGCTTTCTTT.

The chain has TRBV11-2 and TRBJ2-7; D not resolved. V lost 1 base and J lost 6, with 7 bases in between. This CDR3 is built from 12 residues. Germline V gene sequence: CDR1 SGHAT, CDR2 FQNNGV. The CDR3 protein is CASSLGYVEQYF. The CDR3, as DNA: TGTGCCAGCAGCTTAGGCTACGTCGAGCAGTACTTC.

The rearrangement joins TRBV5-4 to TRBJ1-2; 8 bases line up with TRBD1. Germline assignment: CDR1 SGHNT and CDR2 YYREEE (reference sequence). The V gene end was trimmed by 3 bases and the J gene end by 4 bases; junction bases not matched to a gene: 8. This CDR3 comprises 15 residues. The CDR3, as DNA: TGTGCCAGCAGCTCCTCGACAGGGGATGTCTATGGCTACACCTTC. Translation: CASSSSTGDVYGYTF.

The chain combines TRBV4-3 with TRBJ1-5; no reliable D call. The CDR3 is made up of 16 amino acids. Per the germline V gene, CDR1 is LGHNA and CDR2 is YSLEER. V was clipped by 0 bases and J by 1 base, with 10 bases between them. The CDR3 spells CASSQDFAGSNQPQHF. DNA of the CDR3: TGCGCCAGCAGCCAAGATTTTGCGGGCAGCAATCAGCCCCAGCATTTT.

The chain has TRBV6-5 and TRBJ1-2, with D possibly matching TRBD1 (5 bases). V shed 5 bases and J shed 5 bases, with 15 bases lying between them. This CDR3 has 14 amino acids. Germline values: CDR1 MNHEY, CDR2 SVGAGI. The CDR3 loop reads CASSPTGGNYGYTF. The CDR3 region has the DNA TGTGCCAGCAGTCCAACGGGGGGGAATTATGGCTACACCTTC.

This clone was seen once. The chain joins TRBV19 to TRBJ2-7; TRBD2 aligns across 10 bases. Looked up from germline, CDR1 is LNHDA and CDR2 is SQIVND (reference sequence). This CDR3 contains 15 residues. V lost 3 bases and J lost 4; bases outside the gene matches: 6. CDR3 sequence: CASSISSGSSYEQYF. The DNA for the CDR3 is TGTGCCAGTAGTATCTCTAGCGGGAGTTCGTACGAGCAGTACTTC.

V and J are TRBV5-4 and TRBJ1-2, with a tentative D call TRBD1 (6 bases). The CDR3 is made up of 17 amino acids. V dropped 4 bases and J dropped 4 bases, with 23 bases sitting between them. Germline V gives CDR1 SGHNT, CDR2 YYREEE (reference sequence). CDR3 bases: TGTGCCAGCAGCCATACTATCCACAGGGAAGTCAGCTATGGCTACACCTTC. This gives the protein CASSHTIHREVSYGYTF.